This T cell receptor beta chain appears in the sequencing data of a study of T cells after yellow fever vaccination. TCRdb redid the calling of the 5' RACE reads with MiXCR, one entry per CDR3 protein. The data show just under 600,000 distinct CDR3 sequences, with less than 15% seen just once and over 12% held by the top ten. Study-wide results and limits: Within FACS-sorted repertoires, abundant clonotypes contaminating from the bulk population could be present. Researchers report a weaker secondary response that nonetheless peaked faster, day 5 versus 15. Most primary-vaccination clones reappeared after the booster (more than 95% CD4, 88% CD8).

From germline, CDR1 is DFQATT and CDR2 SNEGSKA (reference sequence). Trimming left V 3 bases short and J 6 bases short, with 12 bases between. The CDR3 consists of 13 residues. About this clonotype: The antigen remains undetermined.

The receptor comes from a young man who received the YFV17D yellow fever vaccine. Here the sequenced sample was PBMCs, taken on the day of the yellow fever booster vaccination. The V and J genes are TRBV20-1 and TRBJ2-1; D remains unclear. CDR3 nucleotide sequence: TGCAGTGCTAGCGACGCTAGAGTCAATGAGCAGTTCTTC. Its translation: CSASDARVNEQFF.